This T cell receptor (beta chain) was captured in a study of beta chain features in type 1 diabetes. The length of the CDR3 is 16 residues. Trimming cost V 5 bases and J 4 bases; bases outside gene matches: 5. Germline assignment: CDR1 SGHTA and CDR2 FQGTGA. The authors reverse transcribed all of the isolated RNA, so sequencing captured expressed TCRB transcripts. Generated by immunoSEQ multiplex PCR, the TCRdb table keeps only in-frame clones and is missing some. Of about 470,000 clones detected, 30% appear once; the ten largest clones hold 0.05% to 0.065%. This sequence originates from a man aged 18 to 35 in good health. Sample: naive CD4+ T cells from blood. The chain is built from TRBV7-3 and TRBJ2-1; TRBD2 agrees at 13 bases. The CDR3 loop is CASSAPGLAGYNEQFF. The DNA for the CDR3 is TGTGCCAGCAGCGCCCCGGGACTAGCGGGATACAATGAGCAGTTCTTC.